The T cell receptor beta chain described here comes from a study of CD8+ T cells in alopecia areata. Study as a whole: Treatment of the treated patients consisted of oral tofacitinib, 5 to 10 mg twice daily. Study conclusions and caveats: Lesional scalp, especially alopecia totalis/universalis, showed higher clonality than normal scalp.

Extraction of RNA preceded its reverse transcription into cDNA, which served as the sequencing template. The protocol was immunoSEQ multiplex PCR, while the TCRdb copy is restricted to in-frame clones and leaves out a portion. Among around 140,000 clones listed, approximately 49% were seen once. This clone was seen more than once but under ten times. The target antigen is unknown. V was cut by 0 bases and J by 2 bases, with 25 bases left in between. The germline V gene encodes CDR1 SQVTM and CDR2 ANQGSEA. This CDR3 contains 19 residues. Sample: CD8+ T cells sorted from blood, taken at week 0. This TCR was sampled from a human donor with alopecia areata. This chain links TRBV29-1 with TRBJ1-2; D is perhaps TRBD1 (6 bases). The CDR3 nucleotides read TGCAGCGTTGAAGATGTTGCAAACAGGGAAGGATTCCCAAACTATGGCTACACCTTC. This gives the protein CSVEDVANREGFPNYGYTF.